The rows below give T cell receptor beta chains drawn from one sample of a study of T cell changes during pregnancy in multiple sclerosis. Data came from immunoSEQ multiplex PCR; TCRdb stores just in-frame clones and leaves some out. The sample carries fewer than 90,000 clones, approximately 92% recorded once. Sequencing was performed on peripheral blood, taken in the first trimester of pregnancy. These receptors came from a female donor with multiple sclerosis, enrolled in a pregnancy study. CDR3s include the opening cysteine and the closing phenylalanine or tryptophan. The order of the fields is CDR3 length, D gene, J gene, clone size, V gene, CDR3 protein, CDR3 DNA. The D gene is left open where the match is weak. Size values are once, few and many counts, or a class for expanded clones, and some rows have none.

>14|NA|TRBJ1-1|NA|TRBV29-1
CSLKRGEANTEAFF
TGCAGTCTTAAGAGAGGGGAGGCGAACACTGAAGCTTTCTTT
>14|TRBD1|TRBJ1-1|few|TRBV19
CATRAGTGRTEAFF
TGTGCCACCAGAGCCGGGACAGGGCGGACTGAAGCTTTCTTT
>11|NA|TRBJ2-1|NA|TRBV20-1
CSAPMGSEQFF
TGCAGTGCCCCCATGGGGAGTGAGCAGTTCTTC
>13|NA|TRBJ1-1|NA|TRBV15
CATSKKRGTEAFF
TGTGCCACCAGCAAGAAACGAGGGACTGAAGCTTTCTTT
>16|NA|TRBJ1-5|NA|TRBV18
CASSPPSRRGNQPQHF
TGTGCCAGCTCACCACCTTCCCGCAGGGGCAATCAGCCCCAGCATTTT
>15|NA|TRBJ2-1|once|TRBV5-1
CASSLGGRSYNEQFF
TGCGCCAGCAGCTTGGGGGGCAGATCCTACAATGAGCAGTTCTTC
>16|TRBD1|TRBJ1-2|NA|TRBV28
CASSRDGQGAVGGYTF
TGTGCCAGCAGTCGGGATGGACAGGGGGCAGTAGGTGGCTACACCTTC
>11|TRBD1|TRBJ1-2|NA|TRBV29-1
CSASTGGGYTF
TGCAGCGCTTCGACAGGGGGAGGCTACACCTTC
>14|NA|TRBJ2-7|NA|TRBV18
CASSPYDSSYEQYF
TGTGCCAGCTCACCCTACGATAGCTCCTACGAGCAGTACTTC
>17|NA|TRBJ1-4|NA|TRBV19
CASRSIRLGHGDEKLFF
TGTGCCAGTAGGTCGATTCGCTTGGGACACGGGGATGAAAAACTGTTTTTT
>15|NA|TRBJ1-1|NA|TRBV4-3
CASSQDPEAHTEAFF
TGCGCCAGCAGCCAAGATCCAGAGGCCCACACTGAAGCTTTCTTT
>15|TRBD1|TRBJ2-3|NA|TRBV5-4
CASSPKTGSTDTQYF
TGTGCCAGCAGTCCGAAGACAGGGAGCACAGATACGCAGTATTTT
>16|TRBD1|TRBJ2-3|NA|TRBV9
CASSGLLTGPTDTQYF
TGTGCCAGCAGCGGGCTTCTGACAGGGCCAACAGATACGCAGTATTTT
>14|NA|TRBJ1-1|NA|TRBV7-3
CASSLYGGNTEAFF
TGTGCCAGCAGCTTATATGGAGGGAACACTGAAGCTTTCTTT
>13|NA|TRBJ1-4|NA|TRBV5-1
CASSQLLEEKLFF
TGCGCCAGCAGCCAACTCCTAGAGGAAAAACTGTTTTTT
>15|TRBD1|TRBJ1-5|few|TRBV30
CAWSIGDRGNQPQHF
TGTGCCTGGAGTATAGGAGACAGGGGCAATCAGCCCCAGCATTTT
>12|NA|TRBJ1-1|NA|TRBV6-6
CASSSGLFEAFF
TGTGCCAGCAGTTCGGGACTCTTTGAAGCTTTCTTT
>13|TRBD1|TRBJ1-3|NA|TRBV11-3
CASSTGTGSTIYF
TGTGCCAGCAGCACCGGGACAGGGAGCACCATATATTTT
>16|NA|TRBJ1-3|NA|TRBV6-6
CASSYSIQGMGNTIYF
TGTGCCAGCAGTTACTCGATTCAGGGGATGGGAAACACCATATATTTT
>17|TRBD2|TRBJ2-1|NA|TRBV13
CASSPRTSGGPYNEQFF
TGTGCCAGCAGCCCGAGGACTAGCGGGGGCCCCTACAATGAGCAGTTCTTC
>16|TRBD1|TRBJ1-2|NA|TRBV6-1
CASSEVRDRGGYGYTF
TGTGCCAGCAGTGAAGTCCGGGACAGGGGTGGCTATGGCTACACCTTC
>13|NA|TRBJ2-7|NA|TRBV30
CAWSKSGPYEQYF
TGTGCCTGGAGTAAGAGCGGACCCTACGAGCAGTACTTC
>13|NA|TRBJ2-7|NA|TRBV29-1
CSVERGSGNEQYF
TGCAGCGTTGAAAGGGGGAGCGGGAATGAGCAGTACTTC
>14|NA|TRBJ2-5|NA|TRBV4-2
CASSQGGRGETQYF
TGTGCCAGCAGCCAAGGGGGCAGGGGAGAGACCCAGTACTTC
>14|TRBD1|TRBJ2-1|NA|TRBV6-5
CASSRDRGWNEQFF
TGTGCCAGCAGTCGCGACAGGGGATGGAATGAGCAGTTCTTC
>15|NA|TRBJ2-1|NA|TRBV7-9
CASSLRGGYYNEQFF
TGTGCCAGCAGCTTAAGGGGGGGCTACTACAATGAGCAGTTCTTC
>13|NA|TRBJ2-3|NA|TRBV6-1
CASSEARADTQYF
TGTGCCAGCAGTGAAGCGAGGGCAGATACGCAGTATTTT
>15|TRBD2|TRBJ2-1|NA|TRBV4-1
CASSPLAGNWDEQFF
TGCGCCAGCAGCCCACTAGCGGGAAATTGGGATGAGCAGTTCTTC
>14|NA|TRBJ1-5|NA|TRBV4-1
CASSPPGEDQPQHF
TGCGCCAGCAGCCCCCCGGGGGAAGATCAGCCCCAGCATTTT